The TCR beta chain under discussion was sequenced for a study of Graves' ophthalmopathy and Graves' hyperthyroidism. From RNA, the CDR3 regions of TCR beta chains were amplified and sequenced. HTBI-primed first-round RT-PCR preceded second-round multiplex PCR. TCRdb reanalysed the multiplex PCR reads using MiXCR and keeps one entry per CDR3 protein. The sample consists of about 740,000 distinct CDR3 sequences, 40% of them appearing once. The CDR3 is made up of 13 amino acids. Deletions cut 5 bases from V and 2 bases from J, with 10 bases between. CDR1 and CDR2 (germline): SEHNR, FQNEAQ (reference sequence).

The sample was peripheral blood. The chain is built from TRBV7-9 and TRBJ2-7, with D unclear. The source is an adult man with Graves' ophthalmopathy. CDR3 in amino acids: CASSGARTYEQYF. CDR3 coding DNA: TGTGCCAGCAGCGGAGCCCGCACCTACGAGCAGTACTTC.